The clone carrying this TCR beta chain has just one count. The data stem from a study of shared clonotypes between healthy human individuals. The authors' processing: Junction-only immunoSEQ data arrived without quality scores, meaning filtering differed. TCRdb's table, derived via immunoSEQ multiplex PCR, lists solely in-frame clones and lacks some. V and J calls and clone size are copied from that table; D and trimming were computed from the DNA. This repertoire shows 950,000 to 1,100,000 clones, approximately 68% found once; its top ten account for 1.5%. The receptor was derived from a man aged 18 to 35 in good health. Sequencing used memory CD4+ T cells sorted from blood. Documented subset: CD45RA-negative fraction.

CDR3 region: CASNDRGPTNEKLFF. In DNA, the CDR3 is TGTGCCAGCAACGACAGGGGGCCGACTAATGAAAAACTGTTTTTT. The genes are TRBV28 and TRBJ1-4; 10 bases are a match to TRBD1. The CDR3 is 15 residues long. Germline loops: CDR1 MDHEN, CDR2 SYDVKM. V shed 7 bases and J 2 bases; nucleotides not matched to a gene: 4.